The 7 T cell receptor beta chains below were found in one sample sequenced in a study of cytomegalovirus exposure and HLA in healthy donors (dated by TCRdb to about 2017). Libraries came from the immunoSEQ multiplex PCR assay. For the multiplex PCR, a mixture combining 60 forward primers for TCR Vbeta segments and 13 reverse primers for TCR Jbeta segments was used. The clones in this table, taken by TCRdb from immuneACCESS, are in-frame only. Not every clone is retained; where verified, under half of the shortfall comes from an unresolved V gene, and the cause of the rest is unknown. This sample lists roughly 230,000 clones; around 78% were detected once. The ten most abundant clones make up 0.45% to 0.5% of the sample. The sample taken for sequencing was PBMCs. All receptors come from a boy aged 5-17 years in good health and CMV-seronegative.

V gene TRBV19 combines with J gene TRBJ1-4; possible D gene TRBD1, 5 bases. V lost 3 bases and J lost 1, with 9 bases in between. The CDR3 has 15 residues. Germline CDR1 is LNHDA and CDR2 is SQIVND (reference sequence). CDR3 region: CASSIDQGTNEKLFF. Written as DNA, the CDR3 is TGTGCCAGTAGTATCGACCAGGGAACTAATGAAAAACTGTTTTTT.

V is TRBV5-6 and J is TRBJ2-1; D call uncertain. This CDR3 contains 15 residues. V was cut by 5 bases and J by 0 bases, with 12 bases left in between. Germline V gives CDR1 SGHDT, CDR2 YYEEEE. CDR3 DNA: TGTGCCAGCAGTTGGCTCGTATCCTCCTACAATGAGCAGTTCTTC. It is translated as CASSWLVSSYNEQFF. Drawing the rest from reference TRBV5-6 and TRBJ2-1, the complete variable domain is DAGVTQSPTHLIKTRGQQVTLRCSPKSGHDTVSWYQQALGQGPQFIFQYYEEEERQRGNFPDRFSGHQFPNYSSELNVNALLLGDSALYLCASSWLVSSYNEQFFGPGTRLTVL.

This clone is a singleton in its sample. The rearrangement uses TRBV10-3 and TRBJ2-5; 10 bases fit TRBD2. V gave up 6 bases and J gave up 5 bases; unmatched junction bases: 9. From germline, CDR1 is ENHRY and CDR2 SYGVKD. CDR3 size: 15 residues. The CDR3 region is CAISASGGPGETQYF. CDR3 bases: TGTGCCATCAGCGCTAGCGGGGGCCCCGGGGAGACCCAGTACTTC.

This chain connects TRBV27 to TRBJ1-2, with 8 positions matching TRBD1. CDR1 and CDR2 from the germline V gene are MNHEY and SMNVEV (reference sequence). Trimming took 8 bases from V and 4 from J; bases not matched to a gene: 6. This CDR3 has 13 residues. In DNA form, the CDR3 reads TGTGCCAGCTCAGGGGGCATAAGCTATGGCTACACCTTC. It specifies CASSGGISYGYTF.

To note about this clone: The germline gene is not matched at one end of the junction; a read error may be the cause. The V and J genes are TRBV7-9 and TRBJ2-3, with 9 bases identical to TRBD1. CDR3 length equals 14 residues. CDR1 is SEHNR, CDR2 FQNEAQ, per germline (reference sequence). DNA for the CDR3: TGTTCCAGCAACAGGGACAGGGATAGGGATACGCAGTATTTT. Amino acids: CSSNRDRDRDTQYF.

V usage is TRBV27 and J usage is TRBJ2-7; D is unresolved. This CDR3 region has 13 residues. V was clipped by 6 bases and J by 2 bases, with 11 bases between them. Germline loops: CDR1 MNHEY, CDR2 SMNVEV (reference sequence). The CDR3 here is CASSLALPYEQYF. CDR3 nucleotides: TGTGCCAGCAGCCTGGCCTTACCCTACGAGCAGTACTTC.

The chain employs TRBV10-3 and TRBJ2-3, with 10 bases matching TRBD2. The V gene's germline CDR1 is ENHRY and CDR2 SYGVKD. CDR3 length equals 15 residues. Trimming at V came to 5 bases and at J to 0 bases, leaving 2 bases not matched to a gene. CDR3 in amino acids: CAISSSGGSTDTQYF. The CDR3 coding sequence is TGTGCCATCAGTTCTAGCGGGGGAAGCACAGATACGCAGTATTTT.